This TCR beta chain is from a study of shared clonotypes between healthy human individuals. Germline CDR1 reads SGHAT; CDR2 reads FQNNGV. V lost 3 bases and J lost 2, with 11 bases in between. The CDR3 sequence is 14 residues long. Here immunoSEQ multiplex PCR was the method, and the copy in TCRdb shows in-frame clones only, minus some. The sample has 2 million to 2.5 million clones, roughly 93% seen once. On this clone: Other DNA sequences in this specimen translate into the identical CDR3.

The J gene is TRBJ2-7, the V gene TRBV11-2; the D is unclear. The receptor comes from a man younger than 35 in good health. Some clones in this sample may be carry-over from other donors' samples. Sequencing was carried out using naive CD4+ T cells from PBMCs. The subset: CD45RA+ positively selected. The CDR3 DNA reads TGTGCCAGCAGCTTGGGCCTAGTACCCTACGAGCAGTACTTC. This translates into CASSLGLVPYEQYF.